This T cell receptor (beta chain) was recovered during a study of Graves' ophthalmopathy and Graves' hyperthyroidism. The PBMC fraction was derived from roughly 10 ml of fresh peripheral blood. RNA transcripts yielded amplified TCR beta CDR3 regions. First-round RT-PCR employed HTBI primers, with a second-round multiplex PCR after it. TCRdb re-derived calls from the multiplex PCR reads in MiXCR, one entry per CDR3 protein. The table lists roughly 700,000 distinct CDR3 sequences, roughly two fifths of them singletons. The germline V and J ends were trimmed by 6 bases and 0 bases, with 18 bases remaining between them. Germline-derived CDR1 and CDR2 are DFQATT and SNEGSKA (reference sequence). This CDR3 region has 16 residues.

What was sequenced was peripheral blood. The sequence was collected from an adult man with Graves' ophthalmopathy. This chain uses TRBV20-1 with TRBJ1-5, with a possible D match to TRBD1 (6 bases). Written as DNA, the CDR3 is TGCAGTGCCCTCCGTGGGACAAGCAATAGCAATCAGCCCCAGCATTTT. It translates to CSALRGTSNSNQPQHF.